A single sample gave rise to the 17 T cell receptor beta chains below, sequenced in a study of identical twins. TCRdb reanalysed the 5' RACE reads using MiXCR and keeps one entry per CDR3 protein. In the table there are around 490,000 distinct CDR3 sequences, 20% to 25% of which are singletons. This same sample was also taken into another study, of yellow fever vaccine responses in identical twins.

Sequenced input: CD4+ T cells sorted from blood. The receptor source for this set is a woman between 18 and 30 years old in good health.

CDR3 region: CASSYSPVGTEAFF. The CDR3 DNA follows: TGTGCCAGCAGTTACTCCCCCGTCGGCACTGAAGCTTTCTTT. The J gene is TRBJ1-1, the V gene TRBV6-2 or TRBV6-3; the D is unclear. Deletions cut 0 bases from V and 4 bases from J, with 9 bases between. CDR3 length: 14 residues. Germline V CDR1 and CDR2: MNHEY, SVGEGT.

The chain joins TRBV20-1 to TRBJ2-7; 9 positions agree with TRBD2. The V and J ends lost 1 base and 0 bases, in that order; junction bases with no gene match: 4. Germline V gene lookup returns CDR1 DFQATT and CDR2 SNEGSKA (reference sequence). This CDR3 spans 15 amino acids. The CDR3, as DNA: TGCAGTGCTAGAGTCCGGCGGGGGGGCTCCTACGAGCAGTACGTC. It translates to CSARVRRGGSYEQYV.

Only one count was recorded for this clonotype. The chain combines TRBV9 with TRBJ2-1; 7 nucleotides align to TRBD2. V lost 4 bases and J lost 6; bases outside the gene matches: 7. The CDR3 length is 14 residues. Germline V gene sequence: CDR1 SGDLS, CDR2 YYNGEE. CDR3 amino acids: CASSLLTSSNEQFF. The CDR3 DNA reads TGTGCCAGCAGCTTACTGACTAGCAGCAATGAGCAGTTCTTC.

Only a few counts were recorded for this clonotype. This chain links TRBV10-2 with TRBJ1-1, with 7 bases identical to TRBD1. The junction had 4 bases not matched to a gene; V was cut back by 6 bases and J by 0 bases. Per germline, CDR1 WSHSY and CDR2 SAAADI. The length of the CDR3 is 14 residues. CDR3 nucleotide sequence: TGCGCCAGCAGAACAGGGGCGATGAACACTGAAGCTTTCTTT. Its protein product is CASRTGAMNTEAFF.

This clonotype was picked up a small number of times. The rearrangement joins TRBV3-1 to TRBJ1-6, with D maybe TRBD1 (5 bases). Trimming took off 0 bases at V and 10 bases at J, with 13 bases between the two ends. Germline CDR1 is LGHDT and CDR2 is YNNKEL (reference sequence). The CDR3 is made up of 15 amino acids. This CDR3 reads CASSQDRGGRSPLHF. CDR3 bases: TGTGCCAGCAGCCAAGATCGGGGGGGTCGGTCACCCCTCCACTTT.

This clonotype appeared a few times. This rearrangement joins TRBV10-3 to TRBJ2-3, with D uncertain. With 4 bases removed from V and 3 bases from J, the gap between germline ends came to 14 bases. This CDR3 is built from 15 residues. Looked up from germline, CDR1 is ENHRY and CDR2 is SYGVKD. The DNA of the CDR3 is TGTGCCATCAGTGCGTCAGGTCCTACTACAGATACGCAGTATTTT. This encodes CAISASGPTTDTQYF.

The chain is built from TRBV20-1 and TRBJ2-1; TRBD2 agrees at 9 bases. The CDR3 runs 14 residues. The trim removed 3 bases at V and 2 bases at J, leaving 2 bases unmatched. Looked up from germline, CDR1 is DFQATT and CDR2 is SNEGSKA (reference sequence). The CDR3 DNA follows: TGCAGTGCTAGCCAGCGGGGGGCCTACAATGAGCAGTTCTTC. It codes for CSASQRGAYNEQFF.

The chain recombines TRBV10-3 with TRBJ2-7, with 9 positions matching TRBD1. Germline lookup yields CDR1 ENHRY and CDR2 SYGVKD. The CDR3 has 11 residues. J lost 3 bases, V lost 10 bases, and 1 base had no gene match. CDR3 DNA: TGTGCCACGGGACAGGGCTACGAGCAGTACGTC. This codes for CATGQGYEQYV.

This clonotype was detected only a few times. The V gene is TRBV20-1, the J gene TRBJ2-3, with 10 bases fitting TRBD1. Germline V lookup: CDR1 DFQATT, CDR2 SNEGSKA (reference sequence). V gave up 5 bases and J gave up 2 bases; unmatched junction bases: 7. This CDR3 has 15 amino acids. The CDR3 spells CSAPRTGGFTDTQYF. Written as DNA, the CDR3 is TGCAGTGCTCCCCGGACAGGGGGTTTCACAGATACGCAGTATTTT.

The chain has TRBV18 and TRBJ2-1, with 8 bases aligning to TRBD2. Unmatched junction bases numbered 7, after V lost 0 bases and J lost 6 bases. Germline CDR1 reads KGHSH; CDR2 reads LQKENI. The CDR3 length is 16 residues. The CDR3 here is CASSPPIREGPNEQFF. CDR3 DNA sequence: TGTGCCAGCTCACCACCGATACGGGAGGGCCCCAATGAGCAGTTCTTC.

The chain uses TRBV20-1 and TRBJ2-1; 8 bases are shared with TRBD2. CDR3 length equals 14 residues. V lost 3 bases to trimming and J lost 5 bases; unmatched junction nucleotides: 6. Per the germline V gene, CDR1 is DFQATT and CDR2 is SNEGSKA (reference sequence). Here the CDR3 DNA reads TGCAGTGCTAGTGCCGGGAGGGGTAACAATGAGCAGTTCTTC. Encoded protein: CSASAGRGNNEQFF.

The chain couples TRBV20-1 to TRBJ2-7; 8 nucleotides align to TRBD2. The CDR3 loop spans 14 amino acids. J lost 6 bases, V lost 5 bases, and 12 bases had no gene match. The germline V gene encodes CDR1 DFQATT and CDR2 SNEGSKA (reference sequence). The CDR3 DNA is TGCAGTGCTTTCCGAGCCGGGACTAGTGCCGAGCAGTACTTC. Translation gives CSAFRAGTSAEQYF.

V usage is TRBV12-3 or TRBV12-4 and J usage is TRBJ2-1; 15 bases line up with TRBD2. J lost 14 bases, V lost 3 bases, and 11 bases had no gene match. The CDR3 is 16 amino acids. In DNA, the CDR3 is TGTGCCAGCAGTTTCGGACTAGCGGGGGGGCCGGGAGCCGAGTTCTTC. Protein product: CASSFGLAGGPGAEFF.

The chain is built from TRBV7-2 and TRBJ2-2, with D unresolved. Trimming shortened V by 2 bases and J by 4 bases, and 17 bases separated the two germline ends. The CDR3 loop spans 17 amino acids. Looked up from germline, CDR1 is SGHTA and CDR2 is FQGNSA. CDR3 nucleotide sequence: TGTGCCAGCAGCTTAACCCCACCCCGGACCTCCACCGGGGAGCTGTTTTTT. It codes for CASSLTPPRTSTGELFF.

The chain recombines TRBV12-3 or TRBV12-4 with TRBJ1-1; D may be TRBD1 (5 bases). The V gene lost 7 bases and the J gene lost 2 bases, with 11 bases spanning the gap. The CDR3 loop spans 13 amino acids. CDR3 amino acids: CASTQDRNTEAFF. DNA of the CDR3: TGTGCCAGCACCCAAGACAGAAACACTGAAGCTTTCTTT.

In its sample, this clonotype was seen a few times. The CDR3 region is CASSLRRDTDTQYF. The DNA for the CDR3 is TGCGCCAGCAGCCTCCGGAGAGACACAGATACGCAGTATTTT. The chain has TRBV4-1 and TRBJ2-3; D not resolved. There are 14 residues in the CDR3. Trimming stripped 4 bases from V and 2 bases from J, with 10 bases between. Germline CDR1 is MGHRA and CDR2 is YSYEKL.

This clonotype was counted only a few times. This chain links TRBV29-1 with TRBJ2-7; a weak D match, TRBD2 (6 bases). Trimming pared 3 bases from V and 7 bases from J, leaving 16 bases between. The CDR3 totals 13 residues. CDR1 is SQVTM and CDR2 is ANQGSEA in the germline V gene. In nucleotides, the CDR3 is TGCAGCGTTGAGACGACCTCGCGGGGAGAGCAGTACTTC. Translating gives CSVETTSRGEQYF.